Only a few counts were recorded for the clone carrying this TCR beta chain. The sample is drawn from a study of T cell changes during pregnancy in multiple sclerosis. The method was immunoSEQ multiplex PCR; TCRdb's version includes in-frame clones alone and lacks a portion of them. The repertoire holds fewer than 65,000 clones, with 91% as singletons. The V end lost 0 bases, the J end lost 7 bases, and 15 bases lay between the germline ends. The CDR3 runs 15 residues. CDR1 and CDR2 (germline): MGHRA, YSYEKL. The material was CD8+ T cells from peripheral blood mononuclear cells, obtained after pregnancy. This sequence joins TRBV4-1 and TRBJ1-1, with TRBD1 as a possible D gene (5 bases). The sequence came from a female donor with multiple sclerosis, enrolled in a pregnancy study. CDR3 nucleotides: TGCGCCAGCAGCCAAGACCCAGGGCGGCTTGGTGAAGCTTTCTTT. Protein: CASSQDPGRLGEAFF.